This TCR beta chain was recorded in a study of OX40 agonist ivuxolimab in advanced cancers. For context, the study as a whole: Ivuxolimab, which targeted the costimulatory receptor OX40 (CD134), was an agonistic, fully human IgG2 monoclonal antibody. The point of sequencing TCRbeta in the periphery was to test whether ivuxolimab changed TCR sequence diversity and drove clonal T-cell expansion. The paper covers the monotherapy dose-escalation part of the phase I ivuxolimab trial, which included N = 52 patients. Of the 52 patients in dose escalation, some 20 had hepatocellular carcinoma, some 15 had melanoma, 9 had renal cell carcinoma and 9 had head and neck cancer. A male proportion of around 80% and a mean age of 60 years, ranging from about 20 to 79, were recorded for the dose-escalation cohort. Prior anti-PD-1, anti-PD-L1 or anti-CTLA-4 therapy was permitted, and approximately 39% of dose-escalation patients had received checkpoint inhibitors. Partial responses were achieved by three dose-escalation patients, of whom one had hepatocellular carcinoma and two had cutaneous melanoma. Intravenous ivuxolimab was administered to patients every 2 weeks at six dose levels: 0.01, 0.1, 0.3, 1.5, 3 and 10 mg/kg. The full study reports these points: At doses from 0.1 to 3.0 mg/kg, clonal expansion was seen in both CD4+ and CD8+ blood T cells between baseline and week 6. Low levels of normalized T-cell clonal expansion were also shown by some nonresponding patients. After ivuxolimab, more expanded clones were found on average in CD8+ T cells than in CD4+ T cells. The antigen specificity of the peripheral T cells that underwent clonal expansion was not determined. Partial responders in the 0.1-3.0 mg/kg groups had among the lowest normalized peripheral clonal expansion, especially among CD8+ T cells.

This clone was observed at least ten times. The clone's antigen remains unknown. No clone much larger than this one lies a single base away; base qualities are absent. CDR1 and CDR2 are drawn from the germline V gene (reference sequence): LNHDA, SQIVND. From the cysteine through the phenylalanine, the CDR3 covers 14 amino acids. The sequence is cut down to CDR3 DNA, 42 bases in frame from base 1. Cut back by 7 bases and 3 bases, the V and J ends lie 13 bases apart. The trial excluded patients who had a history of autoimmune disease or were on systemic immunosuppression. Peripheral blood for TCR sequencing was collected from all dose cohorts at baseline, on cycle 4 day 1, and on cycle 7 day 1. Samples came from an open-label, multicenter, first-in-human phase I dose-escalation trial of ivuxolimab. The trial enrolled adults with locally advanced or metastatic head and neck squamous cell, hepatocellular, melanoma or renal cell carcinoma. Before TCR sequencing, CD4+ T cells and CD8+ T cells were sorted from peripheral blood as separate populations.

Genomic DNA was isolated from the sorted cells so that the TCRbeta CDR3 region could be sequenced. The immunoSEQ Assay was used to sequence the TCRbeta CDR3 regions. TCRdb mirrors the immuneACCESS table, restricted to in-frame sequences. Some clones are absent from its copies; in checked studies, under half trace to an unresolved V gene, and the reason for the others is unknown. The sample table holds about 14,000 clones, of which 82% were seen once. About two fifths of the sample rests with the top ten. The chain uses TRBV19 and TRBJ2-1; matching of 6 bases hints at TRBD1 as the D gene. This specimen consisted of CD4+ or CD8+ T cells sorted from blood, obtained in a trial of the OX40 agonist ivuxolimab. The sequence derives from an adult with an advanced solid tumor such as melanoma, head and neck, liver or kidney cancer. The nucleotide sequence is TGTGCCAGTACTCCGGACAGTTTCTACAATGAGCAGTTCTTC. Protein translation: CASTPDSFYNEQFF.